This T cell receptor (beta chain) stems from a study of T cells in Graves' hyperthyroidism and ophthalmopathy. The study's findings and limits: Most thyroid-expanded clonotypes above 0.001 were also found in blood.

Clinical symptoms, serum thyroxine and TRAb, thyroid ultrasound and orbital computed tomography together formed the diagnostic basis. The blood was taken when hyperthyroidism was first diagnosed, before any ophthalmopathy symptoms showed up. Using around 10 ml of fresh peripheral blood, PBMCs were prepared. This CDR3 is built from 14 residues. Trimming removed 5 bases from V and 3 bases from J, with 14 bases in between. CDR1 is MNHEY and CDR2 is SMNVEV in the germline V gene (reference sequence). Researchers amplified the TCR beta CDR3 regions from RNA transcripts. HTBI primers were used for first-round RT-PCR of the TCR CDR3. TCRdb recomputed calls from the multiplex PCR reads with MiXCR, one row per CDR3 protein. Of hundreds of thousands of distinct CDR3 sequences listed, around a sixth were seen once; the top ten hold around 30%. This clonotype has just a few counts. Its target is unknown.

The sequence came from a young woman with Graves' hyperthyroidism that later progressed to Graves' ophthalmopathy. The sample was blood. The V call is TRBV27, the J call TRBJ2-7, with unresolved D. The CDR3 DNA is TGTGCCAGCAGTGTAGGATACAACAGCTACGAGCAGTACTTC. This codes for CASSVGYNSYEQYF.